This TCR beta chain appears in the sequencing data of a study of cytomegalovirus exposure and HLA in healthy donors (dated by TCRdb to the late 2010s). For context, the study as a whole: According to an earlier analysis of 587 of the donors, about 179 million T cells yielded 120 million or so unique TCR beta sequences and 276 Gb of sequence data. In the later analysis, no new phenotypic data were used to find candidate immune exposures; instead, reliance was placed on TCR beta sequences and their occurrence across donors. All discovery cohort repertoires had been generated on a single sequencing platform. A later genetic analysis took genome-wide SNP genotypes for about 65% of the 666 donors and used that subset as a discovery cohort. The study combined high-throughput TCR immunosequencing, statistical association of individual TCRs with disease status, and machine learning to predict cytomegalovirus infection status. HLA typing included class I and class II loci at four-digit resolution. An earlier analysis of several hundred of the donors applied high-throughput TCR beta sequencing to assess whether each TCR beta V gene segment acted as functional or pseudogenic. A later analysis re-examined previously published TCR beta repertoires from just over 650 donors and added high-resolution HLA genotyping to investigate patterns of TCR occurrence. Besides the first cohort of roughly 640 subjects, a separate validation cohort made up of some 110 different subjects was used. Typing coverage varied by locus: roughly 620-630 donors for A, B, C, DRB1 and DQB1; roughly 560 for DQA1; about 590 for DPA1; roughly 470 for DPB1. An early release that covered about 600 HLA-typed donors contained around 330 gigabases of sequencing data and 65 million to 100 million unique TCR sequences. The study was designed to test whether signatures of past pathogen exposure could be identified by cataloging public T cell receptors. Alongside the repertoire data, information on donor age, sex, ethnicity and CMV serostatus was compiled. The T cell repertoires of several hundred subjects were profiled by immunosequencing and related to cytomegalovirus serostatus. The genetic ancestry cluster associated with self-reported Caucasian donors included 80% to 90% of the approximately 430 genotyped donors. Because of strong linkage in the cohort, roughly five DR-DQ haplotypes were treated as single units for association and clustering. Among a few hundred genotyped donors of the cohort, an average of approximately 250,000 unique TCR beta nucleotide sequences were sequenced per donor, around 20% of them non-productive. Broader findings and caveats from the paper: Linkage disequilibrium might explain the correlated functional status among segregating V segments, but an unknown experimental factor could not be ruled out. At a false discovery rate of 0.05, a later analysis linked 16,951 TCR beta sequences to specific HLA alleles. This cohort had only TCR beta chains sequenced, and the lack of alpha or paired-chain data limited which features could be detected. The authors suggested that the approach could potentially be generalized to other disease states and immunological phenotypes. For the cohort, immune exposure information was limited to CMV serostatus. In vitro tests confirmed that three of the cytomegalovirus-associated TCR beta chains recognize cytomegalovirus antigens. The sequencing pipeline was judged likely to have produced a cluster of highly shared sequence variants as a technical artifact. Broadly in line with IMGT annotations, most TCR beta V segments showed up in productive rearrangements about 87% or about 30% of the time in an earlier analysis of 587 of the donors. When HLA alleles, especially DR and DQ, strongly co-occurred, TCR associations were difficult to assign to individual alleles. Most CMV-associated TCR beta chains appeared to be HLA-restricted in a later analysis, and the HLA associations seemed to be driven largely by CMV exposure. An association between a missense DCLRE1C variant and V-gene and J-gene trimming of TCR beta chains was found in a later genetic analysis and replicated in an independent cohort. A further reported finding was that TCR beta sequences accurately predicted the HLA-A and HLA-B alleles for most subjects in the first cohort. A later analysis found that HLA-associated TCR beta chains were more clonally expanded and had lower generation probabilities than equally common non-associated chains. In the study, some 160 TCR beta chains were listed as associated with cytomegalovirus. In a later analysis, TCR association rates were found to vary across HLA loci, with the most associated TCRs seen for DRB1 alleles and the fewest for HLA-C alleles. According to a later analysis, parvovirus B19, influenza, CMV and Epstein-Barr virus appeared linked to several top co-occurrence clusters. Most TCR sequences were observed very rarely across donors, whereas some public TCRs were present in many individuals. HLA typing was unavailable for some donors at each locus, so association tests used only the typed subset. Sequencing depth was assumed to be roughly uniform across donors in the presence/absence analyses, though that assumption may not hold. Because counts were too low, seventeen rarely observed V segments, including chromosome 9 orphons, were excluded from the earlier analysis of fewer than 650 of the donors. Cytomegalovirus status was reported to be diagnosed by the classifier with high specificity and sensitivity in both the original and validation cohorts. According to a later genetic analysis, donors in an Asian-associated ancestry cluster had fewer N-insertions in productive TCRs than the roughly 670-donor mean.

In total, 630 or so healthy bone marrow donors made up the cohort. Cohort members were all nominally healthy when sampled, although unrecorded immune exposures were likely present. The donor was CMV seronegative and was included in the group of over 300 seronegative cohort members. Every donor gave a peripheral blood sample, and the peripheral blood mononuclear cells from that sample were used for TCR beta sequencing. The Qiagen DNeasy Blood Extraction Kit was used to extract genomic DNA from the blood cell samples. A remark on this clone: Its binding antigen is unknown. There are no base qualities to consult, and no much larger clone falls within one base.

Library method: the immunoSEQ multiplex PCR assay. The multiplex PCR relied on a mix of 60 forward primers for TCR Vbeta segments and 13 reverse primers for TCR Jbeta segments. The CDR3 region of rearranged TCR beta genes was amplified from genomic DNA with a multiplex PCR assay. On the Illumina HiSeq System, the amplified TCR beta libraries were sequenced as 87-base-pair reads. The authors processed their data as follows. A later analysis counted about 80 million unique TCR beta chains across the roughly 700 repertoires, and some 11 million of these chains were shared by at least two donors. To remove PCR and sequencing errors, raw reads were error-corrected and collapsed into unique sequences using a nearest-neighbor algorithm that merged closely related sequences. To assign V, D and J gene segments, CDR3 sequences were aligned to IMGT reference sequences. For a sequence to be retained, a match of at least six nucleotides to both a V gene segment and a J gene segment was required. Rearrangements were called productive when the CDR3 lacked stop codons and stayed in frame with V and J; all others were non-productive. Following IMGT convention, CDR3 was defined as the stretch from the second conserved V-encoded cysteine up to the conserved J-encoded phenylalanine. The earlier analysis of about 570 of the donors excluded any sequence lacking an unambiguous match to a single V gene segment. An earlier analysis of around 600 of the donors classified V segments as functional when productive rearrangements were above 56.7% and as segregating when the standard deviation between donors was above 5%. A statistical classification framework was built for diagnosing cytomegalovirus status from the catalog of TCR beta chain sequences. A later analysis assigned V and J genes by comparing TCR nucleotide sequences with IMGT/GENE-DB human TR gene sequences. The TCRdist pipeline was used in a later analysis to assign CDR3 sequences and most-parsimonious VDJ recombination scenarios. In a later analysis, each TCR beta chain was defined by its CDR3 amino acid sequence together with its V-gene family, and reads without a unique V-gene family were excluded. As a way to deal with suspected cross-contamination and a sequencing artifact, a later analysis dropped approximately 590 nucleotide sequences that were highly shared and had low generation probability. In a later analysis, a clonal expansion index for each public chain was calculated from normalized within-repertoire ranks of inferred template counts. In a later analysis, generation probabilities were computed with a VDJ recombination model fitted to out-of-frame rearrangements, and the resulting probabilities were checked against IGoR. In a later analysis, TCR-TCR, TCR-HLA and TCR-CMV co-occurrence was scored with hypergeometric tests, and a repertoire-size bias correction was applied to TCR pairs. A later analysis estimated false discovery rates by permuting HLA or CMV assignments 20 times. In a later analysis, co-occurring TCRs were grouped with DBSCAN, and TCRdist sequence similarity was added when clustering was performed within HLA-allele-positive subsets. Repertoires with fewer than 30,000 or more than 120,000 public chains were left out of co-occurrence clustering, as were four to six repertoires with anomalous nucleotide sharing. As stored in TCRdb, this immuneACCESS dataset retains in-frame rearrangements with V and J assigned. A fraction of the clones does not appear; measured against another copy, unresolved V genes explain less than half of the discrepancy, and the remainder lacks a known reason. That table furnishes V, J and clone size, whereas the DNA furnished D and trimming. The sample table shows 130,000 or so clones, and 65% to 85% are seen once. The ten most abundant clones make up 1% to 1.5% of the sample.

Material: PBMCs. This clonotype originated in a man over 45 in good health and CMV-seronegative.

The DNA reads as follows: TGTGCCAGCAGTTCGGCGGGACTAGAGGAGCGTGGCCAGTACTTC. It specifies CASSSAGLEERGQYF. The sequence is built from TRBV6-5 and TRBJ2-5; TRBD2 agrees with 8 junctional bases. CDR1 and CDR2, per the germline V gene, are MNHEY and SVGAGI. Germline trimming amounts to 4 bases on V and 10 bases on J, with 14 as the count of junction bases outside the gene matches. The CDR3, cysteine through phenylalanine, is 15 amino acids long. Of the read, only the CDR3 DNA is kept; its 45 bases are in frame from base 1.